Presented here are 10 T cell receptor beta chains from one specimen sequenced in a study of OX40 agonist ivuxolimab in advanced cancers. Assay: immunoSEQ multiplex PCR; the TCRdb copy retains only in-frame clones and omits some. The sample contains roughly 66,000 clones, about 80% of which appear only once. Sequencing was performed on CD4+ or CD8+ T cells sorted from blood, taken in a trial of the OX40 agonist ivuxolimab. These receptors originate from an adult with an advanced solid tumor such as melanoma, head and neck, liver or kidney cancer.

This chain uses TRBV7-8 with TRBJ2-1, with a tentative D call TRBD2 (6 bases). Germline V CDR1 and CDR2: SGHVS, FQNEAQ. This CDR3 has 13 amino acids. The V end was cut by 4 bases, the J end by 12 bases, with 16 bases between. In nucleotides, the CDR3 is TGTGCCAGCAGCTCCTCGGGACCGCGGGGGCAGTTCTTC. It codes for CASSSSGPRGQFF.

The gene calls are TRBV23-1 and TRBJ2-7, with 11 positions matching TRBD2. TRBV23-1 carries the ORF label, with uncertain function. The CDR3 consists of 16 residues. The ends lost 2 bases at V and 0 bases at J; junction bases unmatched: 3. The CDR3 DNA is TGCGCCAGCAGTCAAATACTAGCGGGGGACTCCTACGAGCAGTACTTC. Translating it yields CASSQILAGDSYEQYF.

Only a few counts were recorded for this clone. The chain carries TRBV7-2 and TRBJ1-2; D is ambiguous. Germline CDR1 reads SGHTA; CDR2 reads FQGNSA. The CDR3 contains 14 residues. V dropped 5 bases and J dropped 4 bases, with 14 bases sitting between them. The CDR3: CASSPLRWGYGYTF. In nucleotides, the CDR3 is TGTGCCAGCAGCCCGCTAAGGTGGGGCTATGGCTACACCTTC.

CDR3 protein: CASSFNARDRGSYGYTF. The CDR3 DNA reads as TGCGCCAGCAGCTTCAATGCCCGGGACAGGGGGTCCTATGGCTACACCTTC. The chain joins TRBV5-1 to TRBJ1-2; TRBD1 matches 11 bases. The CDR3 is 17 residues long. V lost 2 bases to trimming and J lost 4 bases; unmatched junction nucleotides: 10. Germline-derived CDR1 and CDR2 are SGHRS and YFSETQ.

The chain combines TRBV30 with TRBJ1-2, with TRBD1 identical over 8 bases. V was pared by 3 bases and J by 2 bases, with 8 bases of the junction left unmatched. The CDR3 extends over 15 amino acids. Germline-derived CDR1 and CDR2 are GTSNPN and SVGIG (reference sequence). The CDR3 nucleotides read TGTGCCTGGAGCTATGGGGACAGGCCAAACTATGGCTACACCTTC. This codes for CAWSYGDRPNYGYTF. The whole variable domain, remainder taken from reference TRBV30 and TRBJ1-2, is SQTIHQWPATLVQPVGSPLSLECTVEGTSNPNLYWYRQAAGRGLQLLFYSVGIGQISSEVPQNLSASRPQDRQFILSSKKLLLSDSGFYLCAWSYGDRPNYGYTFGSGTRLTVV.

The chain uses TRBV7-9 and TRBJ1-2; the D gene is possibly TRBD1 (5 bases). Germline V CDR1 and CDR2: SEHNR, FQNEAQ (reference sequence). Trimming shortened V by 5 bases and J by 8 bases, and 24 bases separated the two germline ends. This CDR3 has 16 residues. The CDR3, as DNA: TGTGCCAGCAGCACACTATCCGGGACCTCTGTGGGCGGCTACACCTTC. This codes for CASSTLSGTSVGGYTF.

This clone has just one count. The V gene is TRBV27, the J gene TRBJ2-7; D could derive from TRBD1 or TRBD2 (5 bases each). This CDR3 is 15 amino acids long. V lost 3 bases to trimming and J lost 4 bases, with 16 bases between them. Germline V gene sequence: CDR1 MNHEY, CDR2 SMNVEV (reference sequence). The DNA for the CDR3 is TGTGCCAGCAGTTTGAGTAGGGGAGTCCGATACGAGCAGTACTTC. Amino acids: CASSLSRGVRYEQYF.

The J gene is TRBJ2-7, the V gene TRBV13, with TRBD2 identical over 14 bases. This CDR3 is 18 amino acids long. Germline V gene data show CDR1 as PRHDT and CDR2 as FYEKMQ (reference sequence). The ends lost 2 bases at V and 2 bases at J; junction bases unmatched: 8. CDR3 bases: TGTGCCAGCAGCTTATGGACTAGCGGGGGGCAACCTGCCTACGAGCAGTACTTC. This codes for CASSLWTSGGQPAYEQYF.

The chain is built from TRBV5-5 and TRBJ2-2, with D tentatively TRBD2 (5 bases). V was cut by 2 bases and J by 6 bases, with 8 bases left in between. Germline-derived CDR1 and CDR2 are SGHKS and YYEKEE (reference sequence). The CDR3 spans 13 residues. DNA of the CDR3: TGTGCCAGCAGCTTCGGGGTTTCCGGGGAGCTGTTTTTT. It yields the protein CASSFGVSGELFF.

This clone has a handful of counts. The rearrangement links TRBV6-5 to TRBJ2-1, with D uncertain. The germline V gene has CDR1 MNHEY and CDR2 SVGAGI. The CDR3 has 15 amino acids. V was pared by 0 bases and J by 7 bases, with 13 bases between. The CDR3 here is CASSYSSSLPNEQFF. The CDR3 DNA follows: TGTGCCAGCAGTTACTCGAGTTCTCTCCCGAATGAGCAGTTCTTC.